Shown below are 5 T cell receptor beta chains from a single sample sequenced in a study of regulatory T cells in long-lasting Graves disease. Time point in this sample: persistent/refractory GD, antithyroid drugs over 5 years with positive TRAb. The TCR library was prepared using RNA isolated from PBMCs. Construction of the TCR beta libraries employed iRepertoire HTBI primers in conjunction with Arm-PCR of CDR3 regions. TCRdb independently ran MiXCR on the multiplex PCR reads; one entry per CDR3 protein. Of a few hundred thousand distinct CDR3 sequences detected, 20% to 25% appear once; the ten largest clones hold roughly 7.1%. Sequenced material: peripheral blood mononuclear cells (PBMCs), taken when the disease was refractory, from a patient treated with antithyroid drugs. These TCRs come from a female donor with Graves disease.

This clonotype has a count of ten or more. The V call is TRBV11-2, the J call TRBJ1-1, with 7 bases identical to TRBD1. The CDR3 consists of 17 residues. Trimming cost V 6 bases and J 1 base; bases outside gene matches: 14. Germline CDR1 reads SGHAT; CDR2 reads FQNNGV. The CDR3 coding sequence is TGTGCCAGCAGGGACCCGGGACAGCGATACCCGAACACTGAAGCTTTCTTT. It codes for CASRDPGQRYPNTEAFF.

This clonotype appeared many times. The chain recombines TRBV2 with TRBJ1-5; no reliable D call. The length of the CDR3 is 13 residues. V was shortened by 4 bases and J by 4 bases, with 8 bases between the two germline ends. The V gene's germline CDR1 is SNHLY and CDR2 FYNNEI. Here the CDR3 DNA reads TGTGCCAGCAGTGTTGGTGAGAATCAGCCCCAGCATTTT. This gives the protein CASSVGENQPQHF.

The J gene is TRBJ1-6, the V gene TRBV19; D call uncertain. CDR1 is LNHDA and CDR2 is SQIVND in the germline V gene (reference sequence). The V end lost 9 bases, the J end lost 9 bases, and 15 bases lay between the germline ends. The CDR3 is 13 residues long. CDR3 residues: CASKIAGTSPLHF. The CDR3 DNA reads TGTGCCAGCAAGATCGCGGGTACTTCACCCCTCCACTTT. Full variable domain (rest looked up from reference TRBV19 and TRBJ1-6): DGGITQSPKYLFRKEGQNVTLSCEQNLNHDAMYWYRQDPGQGLRLIYYSQIVNDFQKGDIAEGYSVSREKKESFPLTVTSAQKNPTAFYLCASKIAGTSPLHFGNGTRLTVT.

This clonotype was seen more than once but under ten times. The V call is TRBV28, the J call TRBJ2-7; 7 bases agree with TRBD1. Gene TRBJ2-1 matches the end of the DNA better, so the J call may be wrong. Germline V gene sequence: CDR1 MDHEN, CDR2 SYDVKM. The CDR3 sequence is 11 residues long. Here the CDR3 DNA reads TGTGCCAGCAGCTCCAGACAGGGGCAGTTCTTC. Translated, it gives CASSSRQGQFF.

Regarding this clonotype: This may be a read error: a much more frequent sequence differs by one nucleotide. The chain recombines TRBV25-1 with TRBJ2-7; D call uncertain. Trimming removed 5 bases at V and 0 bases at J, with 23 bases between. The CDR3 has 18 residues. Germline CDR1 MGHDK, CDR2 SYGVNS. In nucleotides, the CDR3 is TGTGCCAGCAGTACAATGGCACCTGCTGGAACCCACTCCTACGAGCAGTACTTC. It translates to CASSTMAPAGTHSYEQYF.